The 13 T cell receptor beta chains listed next were all sequenced from one sample in a study of T-cell reconstitution after alpha-beta-depleted transplantation in children. A TCRbeta library incorporating unique molecular identifiers was prepared. One entry per CDR3 protein results from TCRdb running MiXCR on the PCR reads. Here the sample spans about 600,000 distinct CDR3 sequences, more than 9% being singletons. The input for sequencing was PBMCs from the stem cell graft donor, taken from the stem cell graft. The receptors come from a human donor who donated a stem cell graft to a child with acute myeloid leukemia.

This clonotype was seen ten or more times. The chain employs TRBV4-2 and TRBJ2-1; D unresolved. V was cut by 0 bases and J by 10 bases, with 19 bases left in between. CDR3 size: 16 residues. Looked up from germline, CDR1 is LGHNA and CDR2 is YNFKEQ. The DNA for the CDR3 is TGTGCCAGCAGCCAAGATCGGAGCATGGCCCTTGGGGAGCAGTTCTTC. It translates to CASSQDRSMALGEQFF.

The chain couples TRBV5-1 to TRBJ2-3; 8 nucleotides agree with TRBD1. The CDR3 has 14 residues. Losses at the gene ends were 7 bases for V and 4 bases for J; bases not matched to a gene: 8. Germline V lookup: CDR1 SGHRS, CDR2 YFSETQ. CDR3 in amino acids: CASPGQGEADTQYF. The CDR3 DNA sequence: TGCGCCAGCCCTGGACAGGGAGAGGCAGATACGCAGTATTTT.

The sample holds many counts of this clonotype. The CDR3 sequence is CASKGLGTGELFF. DNA for the CDR3: TGTGCCAGCAAAGGGTTGGGGACCGGGGAGCTGTTTTTT. V gene TRBV28 combines with J gene TRBJ2-2; no reliable D call. The CDR3 spans 13 residues. Germline V gives CDR1 MDHEN, CDR2 SYDVKM. Between the trimmed V and J ends, which lost 7 bases and 5 bases, there was a span of 11 bases.

This clonotype has more than one count but fewer than ten. V and J are TRBV6-2 or TRBV6-3 and TRBJ2-7; D perhaps matches TRBD2 (5 bases). Trimming cost V 2 bases and J 5 bases, with 16 bases left between them. CDR3 size: 15 residues. The germline V gene encodes CDR1 MNHEY and CDR2 SVGEGT. DNA of the CDR3: TGTGCCAGCAGTTACAAGCGGTTGGAGGTGGACGAGCAGTACTTC. It translates to CASSYKRLEVDEQYF.

This clonotype was found a few times. This chain uses TRBV29-1 with TRBJ2-1; a possible D gene is TRBD2 (6 bases). The CDR3 consists of 15 residues. Trimming shortened V by 8 bases and J by 7 bases, and 24 bases separated the two germline ends. Germline CDR1 is SQVTM and CDR2 is ANQGSEA. Here the CDR3 DNA reads TGCAGCATCGAAGGGGCCGCGGCGGGACGGAATGAGCAGTTCTTC. Its protein product is CSIEGAAAGRNEQFF.

This clonotype has more than one count but fewer than ten. This chain joins TRBV30 and TRBJ1-2, with D unclear. Trimming shortened V by 4 bases and J by 5 bases, and 14 bases separated the two germline ends. Germline V gene data show CDR1 as GTSNPN and CDR2 as SVGIG (reference sequence). The CDR3 length is 13 residues. DNA of the CDR3: TGTGCCTGGATGGGGTTCGTTAGGTATGGCTACACCTTC. It translates to CAWMGFVRYGYTF.

V is TRBV4-3 and J is TRBJ2-2; 14 positions agree with TRBD2. Germline V gene data show CDR1 as LGHNA and CDR2 as YSLEER. V was pared by 1 base and J by 4 bases, with 2 bases of the junction left unmatched. The CDR3 covers 17 residues. In DNA form, the CDR3 reads TGCGCCAGCAGCCAAGGGACTAGCGGGAGGACCACCGGGGAGCTGTTTTTT. Amino acid sequence: CASSQGTSGRTTGELFF.

This clonotype was seen repeatedly, ten times or more. This sequence joins TRBV20-1 and TRBJ2-2; a possible D gene is TRBD1 (6 bases). CDR1 is DFQATT and CDR2 is SNEGSKA in the germline V gene (reference sequence). CDR3 length: 16 amino acids. V was pared by 3 bases and J by 4 bases, with 18 bases between. This CDR3 is CSARGANGLTTGELFF. The CDR3 nucleotides read TGCAGTGCTAGGGGGGCCAATGGACTTACCACCGGGGAGCTGTTTTTT.

This clonotype was detected a few times. This chain connects TRBV20-1 to TRBJ1-4; 10 bases align to TRBD1. The CDR3 covers 12 residues. V was clipped by 7 bases and J by 5 bases; unmatched bases: 1. Germline CDR1 and CDR2: DFQATT and SNEGSKA (reference sequence). CDR3 in amino acids: CSGTGGNEKLFF. The CDR3, as DNA: TGCAGTGGGACAGGGGGAAATGAAAAACTGTTTTTT.

This clonotype was detected a few times. The chain couples TRBV28 to TRBJ2-4; TRBD1 aligns across 12 bases. The V segment lost 5 bases and the J segment 1 base; nucleotides outside the gene matches: 6. The germline V gene encodes CDR1 MDHEN and CDR2 SYDVKM. The length of the CDR3 is 17 residues. As DNA, the CDR3 is TGTGCCAGCAGTGCCCCGGGACAGGGGGCTGCCAAAAACATTCAGTACTTC. As protein: CASSAPGQGAAKNIQYF.

This clonotype appeared many times. This chain uses TRBV27 with TRBJ1-1; weak D call: TRBD1 (6 bases). This CDR3 is 14 amino acids long. The V end was cut by 6 bases, the J end by 0 bases, with 11 bases between. Germline-derived CDR1 and CDR2 are MNHEY and SMNVEV (reference sequence). The CDR3 here is CASSYRALNTEAFF. Written as DNA, the CDR3 is TGTGCCAGCAGCTACAGGGCGCTGAACACTGAAGCTTTCTTT.

This clonotype was seen repeatedly, ten times or more. The chain couples TRBV6-1 to TRBJ2-7, with 12 positions matching TRBD2. Germline loops: CDR1 MNHNS, CDR2 SASEGT. The V segment lost 8 bases and the J segment 3 bases; nucleotides outside the gene matches: 5. The CDR3 covers 14 residues. CDR3 protein: CASRLAGANYEQYF. In DNA, the CDR3 is TGTGCCAGCCGACTAGCGGGAGCCAACTACGAGCAGTACTTC.

This clonotype was seen ten or more times. The chain has TRBV27 and TRBJ2-3, with 7 bases aligning to TRBD1. V shed 4 bases and J 5 bases; nucleotides not matched to a gene: 3. Germline V CDR1 and CDR2: MNHEY, SMNVEV (reference sequence). CDR3 size: 13 residues. The CDR3 reads CASSWQGEDTQYF. DNA for the CDR3: TGTGCCAGCAGTTGGCAGGGGGAAGATACGCAGTATTTT.